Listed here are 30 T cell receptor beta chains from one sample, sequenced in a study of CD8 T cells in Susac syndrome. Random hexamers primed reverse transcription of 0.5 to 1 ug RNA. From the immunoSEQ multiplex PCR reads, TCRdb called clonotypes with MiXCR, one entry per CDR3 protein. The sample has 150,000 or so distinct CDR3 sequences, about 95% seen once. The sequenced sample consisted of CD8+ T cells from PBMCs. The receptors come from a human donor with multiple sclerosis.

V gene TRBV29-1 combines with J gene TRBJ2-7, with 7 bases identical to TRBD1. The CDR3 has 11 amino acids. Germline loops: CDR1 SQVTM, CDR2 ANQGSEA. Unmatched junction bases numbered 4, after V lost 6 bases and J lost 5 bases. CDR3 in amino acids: CSVHRGDEQYF. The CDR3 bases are TGCAGCGTGCACAGGGGCGACGAGCAGTACTTC.

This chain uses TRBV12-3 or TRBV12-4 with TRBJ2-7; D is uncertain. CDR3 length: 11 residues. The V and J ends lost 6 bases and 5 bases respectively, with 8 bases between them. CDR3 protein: CASSPDNEQYF. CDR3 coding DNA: TGTGCCAGCAGCCCCGACAACGAGCAGTACTTC.

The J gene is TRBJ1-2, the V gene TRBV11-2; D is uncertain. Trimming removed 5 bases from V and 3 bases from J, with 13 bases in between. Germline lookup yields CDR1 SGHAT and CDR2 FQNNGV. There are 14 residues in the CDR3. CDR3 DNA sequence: TGTGCCAGCAGCCCCCAAGGTCCCGACTATGGCTACACCTTC. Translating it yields CASSPQGPDYGYTF.

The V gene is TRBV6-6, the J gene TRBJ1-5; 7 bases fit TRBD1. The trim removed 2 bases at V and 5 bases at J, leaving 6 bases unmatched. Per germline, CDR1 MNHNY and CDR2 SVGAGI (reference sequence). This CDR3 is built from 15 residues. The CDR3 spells CASSYTPTGYQPQHF. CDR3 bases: TGTGCCAGCAGTTACACTCCGACAGGGTATCAGCCCCAGCATTTT.

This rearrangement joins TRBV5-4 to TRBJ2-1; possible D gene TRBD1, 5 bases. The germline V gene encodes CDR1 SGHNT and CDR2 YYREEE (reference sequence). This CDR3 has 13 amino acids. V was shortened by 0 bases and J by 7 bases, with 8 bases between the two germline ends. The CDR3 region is CASSLARVNEQFF. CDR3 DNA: TGTGCCAGCAGCTTGGCCAGGGTGAATGAGCAGTTCTTC.

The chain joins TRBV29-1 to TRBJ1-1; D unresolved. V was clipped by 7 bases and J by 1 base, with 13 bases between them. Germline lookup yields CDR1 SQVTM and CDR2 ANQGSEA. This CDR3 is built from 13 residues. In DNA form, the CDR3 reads TGCAGCGGACTCGGCACGAAGAACACTGAAGCTTTCTTT. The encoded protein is CSGLGTKNTEAFF.

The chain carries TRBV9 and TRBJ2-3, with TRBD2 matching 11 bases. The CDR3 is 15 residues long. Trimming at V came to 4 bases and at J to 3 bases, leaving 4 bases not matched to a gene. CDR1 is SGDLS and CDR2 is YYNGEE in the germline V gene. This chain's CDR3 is CASSFSSGGTDTQYF. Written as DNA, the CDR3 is TGTGCCAGCAGCTTTTCTAGCGGGGGGACAGATACGCAGTATTTT.

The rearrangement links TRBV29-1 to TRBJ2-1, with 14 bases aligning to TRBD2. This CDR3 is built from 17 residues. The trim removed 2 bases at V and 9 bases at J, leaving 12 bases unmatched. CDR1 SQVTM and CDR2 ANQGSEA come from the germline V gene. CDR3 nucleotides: TGCAGCGTTGAATACCTCCTGGGACTAGCGGGGGTGGCTGAGCAGTTCTTC. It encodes CSVEYLLGLAGVAEQFF.

As DNA, the CDR3 is TGTGCCAGCAGCCCTTGGGGGGCAGGGGATGGAAATGAGCAGTTCTTC. Translation gives CASSPWGAGDGNEQFF. The chain employs TRBV9 and TRBJ2-1; D may match TRBD1 or TRBD2 (6 bases each). CDR3 length: 16 amino acids. V gave up 4 bases and J gave up 7 bases, with 21 bases separating them. From germline, CDR1 is SGDLS and CDR2 YYNGEE.

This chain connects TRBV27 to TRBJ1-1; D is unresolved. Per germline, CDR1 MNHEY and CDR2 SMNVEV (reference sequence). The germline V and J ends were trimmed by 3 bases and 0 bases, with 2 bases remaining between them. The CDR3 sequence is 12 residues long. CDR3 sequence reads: CASSFLNTEAFF. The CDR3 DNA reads TGTGCCAGCAGTTTCTTGAACACTGAAGCTTTCTTT.

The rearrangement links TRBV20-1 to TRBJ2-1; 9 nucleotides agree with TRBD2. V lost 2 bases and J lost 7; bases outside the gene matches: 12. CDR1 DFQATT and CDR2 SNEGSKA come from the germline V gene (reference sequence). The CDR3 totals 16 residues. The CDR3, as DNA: TGCAGTGCTAGAAGGTTCCCTAGCGGGGTCGTGAATGAGCAGTTCTTC. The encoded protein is CSARRFPSGVVNEQFF.

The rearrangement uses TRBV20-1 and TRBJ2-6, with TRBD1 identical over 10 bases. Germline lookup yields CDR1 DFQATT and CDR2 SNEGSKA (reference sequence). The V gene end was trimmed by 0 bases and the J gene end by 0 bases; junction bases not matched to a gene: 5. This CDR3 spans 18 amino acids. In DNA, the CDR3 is TGCAGTGCTAGAGATAGGGACAGGGGACTCTCTGGGGCCAACGTCCTGACTTTC. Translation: CSARDRDRGLSGANVLTF.

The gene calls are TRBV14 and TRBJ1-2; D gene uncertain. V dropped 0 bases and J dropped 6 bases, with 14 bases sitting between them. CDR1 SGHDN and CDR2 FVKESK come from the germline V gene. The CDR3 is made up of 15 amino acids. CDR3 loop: CASSQESSPWNGYTF. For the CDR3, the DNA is TGTGCCAGCAGCCAAGAGTCCAGCCCGTGGAATGGCTACACCTTC.

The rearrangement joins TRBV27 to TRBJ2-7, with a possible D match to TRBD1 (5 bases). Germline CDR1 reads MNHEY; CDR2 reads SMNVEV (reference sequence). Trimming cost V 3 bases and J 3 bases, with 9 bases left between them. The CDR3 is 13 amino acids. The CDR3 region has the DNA TGTGCCAGCAGTTTGGGGCCCTACTACGAGCAGTACGTC. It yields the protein CASSLGPYYEQYV.

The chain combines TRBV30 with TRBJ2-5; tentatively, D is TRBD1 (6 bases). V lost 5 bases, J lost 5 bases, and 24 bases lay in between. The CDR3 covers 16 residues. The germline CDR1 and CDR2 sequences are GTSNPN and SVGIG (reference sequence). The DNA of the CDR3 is TGTGCCTGGTGGAAAGGGGGACGACCGGCGATGGAGACCCAGTACTTC. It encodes CAWWKGGRPAMETQYF. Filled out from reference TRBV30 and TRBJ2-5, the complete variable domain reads SQTIHQWPATLVQPVGSPLSLECTVEGTSNPNLYWYRQAAGRGLQLLFYSVGIGQISSEVPQNLSASRPQDRQFILSSKKLLLSDSGFYLCAWWKGGRPAMETQYFGPGTRLLVL.

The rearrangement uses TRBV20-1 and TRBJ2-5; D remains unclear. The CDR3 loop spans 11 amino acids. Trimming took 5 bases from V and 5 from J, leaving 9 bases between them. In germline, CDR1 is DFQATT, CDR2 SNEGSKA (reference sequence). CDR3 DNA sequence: TGCAGTGCTGATAAAGGGGAGACCCAGTACTTC. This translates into CSADKGETQYF.

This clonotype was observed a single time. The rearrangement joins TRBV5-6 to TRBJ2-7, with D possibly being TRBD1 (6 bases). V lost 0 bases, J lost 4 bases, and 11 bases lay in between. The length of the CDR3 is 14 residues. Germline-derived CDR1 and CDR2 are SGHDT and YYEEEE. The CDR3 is CASSLGRGPYEQYF. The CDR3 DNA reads TGTGCCAGCAGCTTGGGCAGGGGTCCTTACGAGCAGTACTTC.

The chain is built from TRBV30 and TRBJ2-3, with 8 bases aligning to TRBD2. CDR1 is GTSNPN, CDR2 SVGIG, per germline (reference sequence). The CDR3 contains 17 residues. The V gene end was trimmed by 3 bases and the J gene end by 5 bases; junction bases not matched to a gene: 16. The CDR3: CAWSDLSTGGPRDTQYF. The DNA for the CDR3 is TGTGCCTGGAGCGACCTCTCAACGGGGGGGCCGCGAGATACGCAGTATTTT.

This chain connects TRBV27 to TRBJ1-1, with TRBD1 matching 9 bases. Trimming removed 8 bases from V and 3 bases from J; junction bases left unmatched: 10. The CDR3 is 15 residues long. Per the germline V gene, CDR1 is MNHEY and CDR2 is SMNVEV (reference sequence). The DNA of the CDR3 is TGTGCCAGCCGGACAGGGGATTCAAAGGACACTGAAGCTTTCTTT. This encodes CASRTGDSKDTEAFF.

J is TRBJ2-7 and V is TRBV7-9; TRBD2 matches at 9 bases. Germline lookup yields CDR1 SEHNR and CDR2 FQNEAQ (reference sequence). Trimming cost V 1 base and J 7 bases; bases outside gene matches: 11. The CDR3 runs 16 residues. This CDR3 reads CASSLGERGALGEQYV. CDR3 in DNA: TGTGCCAGCAGCTTAGGCGAGCGGGGGGCCCTCGGGGAGCAGTACGTC.

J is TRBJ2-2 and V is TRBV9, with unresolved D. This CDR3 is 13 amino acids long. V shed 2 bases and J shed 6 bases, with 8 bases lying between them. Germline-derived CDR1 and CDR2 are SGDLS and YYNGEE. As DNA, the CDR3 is TGTGCCAGCAGCGTTGGTAGATCCGGGGAGCTGTTTTTT. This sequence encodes CASSVGRSGELFF.

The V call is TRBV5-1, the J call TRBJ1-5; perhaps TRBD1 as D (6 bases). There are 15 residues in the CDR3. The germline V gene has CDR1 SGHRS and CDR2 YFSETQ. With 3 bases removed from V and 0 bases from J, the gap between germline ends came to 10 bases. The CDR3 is CASSWEDSSNQPQHF. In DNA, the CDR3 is TGCGCCAGCAGCTGGGAGGACAGTAGCAATCAGCCCCAGCATTTT.

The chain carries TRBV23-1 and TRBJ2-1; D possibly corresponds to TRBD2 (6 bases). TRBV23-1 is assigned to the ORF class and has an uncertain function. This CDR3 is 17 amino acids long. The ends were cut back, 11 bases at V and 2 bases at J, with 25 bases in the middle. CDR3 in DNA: TGCGCCTCGGGGGAAAGGACCCGCTCAGGACCCTACAATGAGCAGTTCTTC. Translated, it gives CASGERTRSGPYNEQFF.

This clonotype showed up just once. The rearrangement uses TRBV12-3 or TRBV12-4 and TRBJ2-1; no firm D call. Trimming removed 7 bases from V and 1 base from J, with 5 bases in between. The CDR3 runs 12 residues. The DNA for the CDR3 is TGTGCCAGCATGCCATCCTACAATGAGCAGTTCTTC. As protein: CASMPSYNEQFF.

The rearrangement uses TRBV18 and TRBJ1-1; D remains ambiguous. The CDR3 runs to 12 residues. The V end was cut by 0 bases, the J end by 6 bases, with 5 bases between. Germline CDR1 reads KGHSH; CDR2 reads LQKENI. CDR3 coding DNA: TGTGCCAGCTCACCACCCCGCCCTGAAGCTTTCTTT. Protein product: CASSPPRPEAFF.

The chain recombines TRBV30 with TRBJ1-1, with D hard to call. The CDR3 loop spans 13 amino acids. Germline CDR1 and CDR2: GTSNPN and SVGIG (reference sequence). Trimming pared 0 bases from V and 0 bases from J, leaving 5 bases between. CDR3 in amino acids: CAWSVALNTEAFF. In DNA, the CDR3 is TGTGCCTGGAGTGTGGCCTTGAACACTGAAGCTTTCTTT.

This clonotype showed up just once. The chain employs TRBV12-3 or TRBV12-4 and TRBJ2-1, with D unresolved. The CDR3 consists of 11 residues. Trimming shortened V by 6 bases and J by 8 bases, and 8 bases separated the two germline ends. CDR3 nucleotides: TGTGCCAGCAGCCCCGCTTATGAGCAGTTCTTC. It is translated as CASSPAYEQFF.

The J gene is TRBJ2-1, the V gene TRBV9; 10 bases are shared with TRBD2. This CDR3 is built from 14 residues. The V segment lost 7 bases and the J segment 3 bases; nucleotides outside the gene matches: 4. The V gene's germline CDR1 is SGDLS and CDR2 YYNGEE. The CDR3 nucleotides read TGTGCCAGCGGGAGCGGGGGGGTCTACAATGAGCAGTTCTTC. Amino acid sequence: CASGSGGVYNEQFF.

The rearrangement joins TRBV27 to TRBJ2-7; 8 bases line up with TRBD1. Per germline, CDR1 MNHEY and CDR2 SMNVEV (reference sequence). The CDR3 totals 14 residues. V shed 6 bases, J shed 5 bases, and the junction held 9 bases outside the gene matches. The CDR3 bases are TGTGCCAGCAGCCTCGGGACAGGATCACACGAGCAGTACGTC. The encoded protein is CASSLGTGSHEQYV.

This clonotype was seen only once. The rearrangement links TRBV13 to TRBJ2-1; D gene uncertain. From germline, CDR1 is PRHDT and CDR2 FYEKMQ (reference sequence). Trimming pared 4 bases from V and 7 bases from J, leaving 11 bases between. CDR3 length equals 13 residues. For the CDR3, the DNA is TGTGCCAGCAGCTCCCGCCTTGATAATGAGCAGTTCTTC. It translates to CASSSRLDNEQFF.